This entry features one T cell receptor beta chain sequence. The antigen is undetermined. These data come from a study of blood T cells in healthy people across ages. Study conclusions and caveats: Across samples, TCR beta diversity tracked strongly with naive T cell percentage.

CDR1 and CDR2 from the germline V gene are SGDLS and YYNGEE. The CDR3 is 15 amino acids. V gave up 0 bases and J gave up 6 bases, with 12 bases separating them. A second PCR of 7 to 11 cycles used a sample-barcoded 5' primer and a J-beta primer mix. A template-switch adaptor that had 12 random nucleotides put a tag on each cDNA molecule. The study obtained at least 3 million CDR3-containing paired-end reads from every sample. MiXCR, applied by TCRdb to the 5' RACE reads, yields one record per CDR3 protein. The data hold approximately 690,000 distinct CDR3 sequences, with less than 45% observed a single time.

Sample: blood. The rearrangement uses TRBV9 and TRBJ2-2; D not certain. The origin of this receptor is a man aged 80 or over in good health. CDR3 loop: CASSVEVGLSGELFF. The CDR3 coding sequence is TGTGCCAGCAGCGTAGAAGTAGGGCTATCCGGGGAGCTGTTTTTT.